This entry describes one T cell receptor (beta chain). The antigen remains unidentified. This sample was included in a study of cytomegalovirus exposure and HLA in healthy donors. About the study: The same platform used for the approximately 670 first-cohort repertoires was also used for the 95 to 150 validation repertoires, as a later analysis reported.

Separate from the roughly 610-subject first cohort, the 120-subject validation cohort was the one that the donors belonged to. Study-wide points: Accounts indicate the classifier identified cytomegalovirus status with strong specificity and sensitivity.

The repertoire was sequenced with immunoSEQ multiplex PCR; TCRdb's copy has only in-frame clones and lacks some. The table lists over 130,000 clones, around 90% of them singletons. Sequencing used PBMCs. This TCR came from a man aged 18 to 35 in good health and CMV-seropositive.

The CDR3 region has the DNA TGTGCCAGCAGTTTAGGGACAGGGTTTGAAAAACTGTTTTTT. As protein: CASSLGTGFEKLFF. The chain links TRBV27 to TRBJ1-4, with TRBD1 identical over 9 bases. CDR3 length: 14 residues. With 2 bases clipped from V and 7 bases from J, the junction kept 2 bases outside the gene matches. Germline CDR1 is MNHEY and CDR2 is SMNVEV (reference sequence).